This T cell receptor beta chain comes out of a study of PD-1 blockade in classical Hodgkin lymphoma. Study findings and constraints: The authors excluded patients who started nivolumab under 1 year after ASCT.

The patients all showed relapse after autologous stem cell transplantation, while their brentuximab vedotin exposure varied. In germline, CDR1 is SGHDT, CDR2 YYEEEE. Trimming left V 3 bases short and J 2 bases short, with 7 bases between. This CDR3 is 13 amino acids long. The method was immunoSEQ multiplex PCR; TCRdb's version includes in-frame clones alone and lacks a portion of them. Among 25,000 to 35,000 clones, approximately 70% were seen once, and the ten largest hold approximately 14%. A note on this clone: Antigen unknown.

V gene TRBV5-6 combines with J gene TRBJ2-3; D unclear. The receptor was isolated from a human donor with classical Hodgkin lymphoma. The starting material was peripheral blood mononuclear cells (PBMCs), obtained before the second cycle of nivolumab. CDR3 bases: TGTGCCAGCAGCTCCCCTCCCACAGATACGCAGTATTTT. Protein product: CASSSPPTDTQYF.